The 30 T cell receptor beta chains reported below all come from one sample, sequenced in a study of cytomegalovirus exposure and HLA in healthy donors. In the PCR, 60 Vbeta and 13 Jbeta primers were used. The table came from immunoSEQ multiplex PCR; TCRdb's copy has only in-frame clones and leaves some out. The sample has some 210,000 clones; more than 75% are singletons. Sequencing was carried out using PBMCs. The receptors stem from a man aged 30 to 39 in good health and CMV-seronegative.

The V and J genes are TRBV15 and TRBJ2-1; 7 nucleotides match TRBD2. From germline, CDR1 is LNHNV and CDR2 YYDKDF (reference sequence). This CDR3 is 19 amino acids long. Trimming cost V 4 bases and J 1 base; bases outside gene matches: 16. The CDR3, as DNA: TGTGCCACCAGCAACGAGGTCACCGGGGGGTTTGGGTCCTACAATGAGCAGTTCTTC. As protein: CATSNEVTGGFGSYNEQFF. Drawing the rest from reference TRBV15 and TRBJ2-1, the complete variable domain is DAMVIQNPRYQVTQFGKPVTLSCSQTLNHNVMYWYQQKSSQAPKLLFHYYDKDFNNEADTPDNFQSRRPNTSFCFLDIRSPGLGDTAMYLCATSNEVTGGFGSYNEQFFGPGTRLTVL.

For the CDR3, the DNA is TGCGCCAGCAGCCTACTACAGGGGAACAATGAGCAGTTCTTC. Protein product: CASSLLQGNNEQFF. The V call is TRBV5-1, the J call TRBJ2-1; 7 bases map to TRBD1. This CDR3 is built from 14 residues. CDR1 is SGHRS, CDR2 YFSETQ, per germline. V trimming: 4 bases; J trimming: 5 bases; junction bases outside the gene matches: 6.

The chain uses TRBV7-6 and TRBJ2-7; 7 bases are shared with TRBD1. Germline trimming cut 3 bases from V and 6 bases from J; bases unmatched to any gene: 11. Germline values: CDR1 SGHVS, CDR2 FNYEAQ. This CDR3 has 15 residues. The CDR3 bases are TGTGCCAGCAGCTTTGAGACAGGGTGGGGGATCGAGCAGTACTTC. Translated, it gives CASSFETGWGIEQYF.

This rearrangement joins TRBV6-5 to TRBJ2-7; TRBD1 agrees at 10 bases. Germline CDR1 is MNHEY and CDR2 is SVGAGI. V trimming: 6 bases; J trimming: 3 bases; junction bases outside the gene matches: 8. The CDR3 contains 15 residues. The CDR3, as DNA: TGTGCCAGCAGATCAGACAGGGGGCCCAGCTACGAGCAGTACTTC. It encodes CASRSDRGPSYEQYF.

The V and J genes are TRBV5-4 and TRBJ2-7, with TRBD2 identical over 12 bases. Germline CDR1 SGHNT, CDR2 YYREEE (reference sequence). Trimming cost V 7 bases and J 3 bases; bases outside gene matches: 5. This CDR3 comprises 14 residues. This CDR3 is CASGLAGGIYEQYF. The DNA of the CDR3 is TGTGCCAGCGGCCTAGCGGGGGGGATCTACGAGCAGTACTTC.

This rearrangement joins TRBV5-1 to TRBJ2-1; 7 bases are shared with TRBD2. The length of the CDR3 is 15 residues. Looked up from germline, CDR1 is SGHRS and CDR2 is YFSETQ. Losses at the gene ends were 4 bases for V and 4 bases for J; bases not matched to a gene: 8. The CDR3 sequence is CASSEASGLYNEQFF. CDR3 DNA sequence: TGCGCCAGCAGCGAGGCTAGCGGACTATACAATGAGCAGTTCTTC.

The chain joins TRBV28 to TRBJ1-1; TRBD1 is a possible D gene (5 bases). CDR3 length equals 13 residues. Germline CDR1 is MDHEN and CDR2 is SYDVKM. V lost 6 bases to trimming and J lost 1 base, with 9 bases between them. The CDR3: CASRTQENTEAFF. The CDR3 nucleotides are TGTGCCAGCAGGACACAGGAGAACACTGAAGCTTTCTTT.

J is TRBJ2-7 and V is TRBV6-5; D possibly corresponds to TRBD2 (5 bases). CDR1 and CDR2 from the germline V gene are MNHEY and SVGAGI. The CDR3 runs 12 residues. Trimming left V 5 bases short and J 5 bases short, with 10 bases between. CDR3: CASSNLADEQYF. CDR3 sequence (DNA): TGTGCCAGCAGTAACCTAGCTGACGAGCAGTACTTC.

Points on this clone: Other DNA sequences from this sample encode an identical CDR3 as well. The genes are TRBV7-9 and TRBJ2-1; perhaps TRBD2 as D (6 bases). The germline CDR1 and CDR2 sequences are SEHNR and FQNEAQ (reference sequence). CDR3 length: 13 residues. The V end was cut by 6 bases, the J end by 5 bases, with 11 bases between. The CDR3 spells CASRSGTDNEQFF. For the CDR3, the DNA is TGTGCCAGCAGGTCCGGGACTGACAATGAGCAGTTCTTC.

The gene calls are TRBV28 and TRBJ2-3; 11 bases line up with TRBD2. The CDR3 is made up of 15 amino acids. With 2 bases clipped from V and 4 bases from J, the junction kept 2 bases outside the gene matches. In germline, CDR1 is MDHEN, CDR2 SYDVKM. CDR3: CASSLGTSGADTQYF. The CDR3 nucleotides read TGTGCCAGCAGTTTAGGGACTAGCGGTGCAGATACGCAGTATTTT.

This rearrangement joins TRBV6-4 to TRBJ1-5; the D gene is possibly TRBD1 (6 bases). The germline CDR1 and CDR2 sequences are MRHNA and SNTAGT. The CDR3 runs 14 residues. V lost 6 bases and J lost 4, with 13 bases in between. The CDR3 DNA is TGTGCCAGCAGCGCCGGGACAAGTAATCAGCCCCAGCATTTT. It yields the protein CASSAGTSNQPQHF.

The chain joins TRBV4-2 to TRBJ1-1, with TRBD1 as a possible D gene (6 bases). V lost 4 bases, J lost 1 base, and 16 bases lay in between. This CDR3 spans 16 amino acids. Germline loops: CDR1 LGHNA, CDR2 YNFKEQ. The CDR3, as DNA: TGTGCCAGCAGCCGAGATGGTACAGGGCAGAACACTGAAGCTTTCTTT. Amino acids: CASSRDGTGQNTEAFF.

This sequence joins TRBV10-3 and TRBJ2-7; a weak D match, TRBD1 (5 bases). Germline V lookup: CDR1 ENHRY, CDR2 SYGVKD. Deletions cut 0 bases from V and 3 bases from J, with 12 bases between. The CDR3 length is 15 residues. CDR3 sequence (DNA): TGTGCCATCAGTGAGTCTACAGGTACCCTCTACGAGCAGTACTTC. This translates into CAISESTGTLYEQYF.

The rearrangement uses TRBV5-1 and TRBJ2-5; possibly TRBD2 for D (5 bases). V was trimmed by 3 bases and J by 5 bases, leaving 20 bases between them. The germline CDR1 and CDR2 sequences are SGHRS and YFSETQ. The CDR3 has 16 residues. CDR3 protein: CASSSGMSSAAETQYF. The CDR3 DNA reads TGCGCCAGCAGCTCGGGGATGAGCTCCGCAGCGGAGACCCAGTACTTC.

The CDR3, as DNA: TGCGCCAGCAGCTTGGCCGGGACAGGGGAGGGCTACACCTTC. Its protein product is CASSLAGTGEGYTF. The chain links TRBV5-1 to TRBJ1-2, with 10 bases identical to TRBD1. The V segment lost 0 bases and the J segment 8 bases; nucleotides outside the gene matches: 4. Germline V lookup: CDR1 SGHRS, CDR2 YFSETQ. The CDR3 spans 14 residues. Full variable domain (missing parts from reference TRBV5-1 and TRBJ1-2): KAGVTQTPRYLIKTRGQQVTLSCSPISGHRSVSWYQQTPGQGLQFLFEYFSETQRNKGNFPGRFSGRQFSNSRSEMNVSTLELGDSALYLCASSLAGTGEGYTFGSGTRLTVV.

V gene TRBV5-1 combines with J gene TRBJ2-3; TRBD2 matches at 10 bases. Trimming removed 2 bases from V and 4 bases from J; junction bases left unmatched: 7. The germline CDR1 and CDR2 sequences are SGHRS and YFSETQ. The CDR3 covers 16 residues. The DNA of the CDR3 is TGCGCCAGCAGCTTCGGGACTAGCGCTTCGTCAGATACGCAGTATTTT. This sequence encodes CASSFGTSASSDTQYF.

V usage is TRBV10-2 and J usage is TRBJ2-1; 9 bases map to TRBD2. Germline lookup yields CDR1 WSHSY and CDR2 SAAADI. Trimming took 5 bases from V and 4 from J; bases not matched to a gene: 6. The CDR3 is 15 residues long. The CDR3 loop is CASSIAGVGYNEQFF. CDR3 nucleotides: TGCGCCAGCAGTATAGCGGGAGTAGGGTACAATGAGCAGTTCTTC.

The chain employs TRBV6-1 and TRBJ1-6; D possibly corresponds to TRBD1 (5 bases). This CDR3 is built from 13 residues. The V gene lost 10 bases and the J gene lost 7 bases, with 14 bases spanning the gap. From germline, CDR1 is MNHNS and CDR2 SASEGT. The DNA for the CDR3 is TGTGCCACCGATTTGGAGGGGAATTCACCCCTCCACTTT. Its protein product is CATDLEGNSPLHF.

This chain connects TRBV2 to TRBJ1-2; a possible D gene is TRBD1 (5 bases). This CDR3 is built from 13 residues. Germline V lookup: CDR1 SNHLY, CDR2 FYNNEI. V was trimmed by 8 bases and J by 4 bases, leaving 14 bases between them. CDR3 sequence (DNA): TGTGCCAGCCTCGGGCGGGGCTCCTATGGCTACACCTTC. Translated: CASLGRGSYGYTF. The full variable domain, completed using reference TRBV2 and TRBJ1-2, is EPEVTQTPSHQVTQMGQEVILRCVPISNHLYFYWYRQILGQKVEFLVSFYNNEISEKSEIFDDQFSVERPDGSNFTLKIRSTKLEDSAMYFCASLGRGSYGYTFGSGTRLTVV.

The V gene is TRBV9, the J gene TRBJ1-5; TRBD1 aligns across 8 bases. Trimming removed 3 bases from V and 2 bases from J; junction bases left unmatched: 1. The CDR3 consists of 14 residues. Germline CDR1 SGDLS, CDR2 YYNGEE. The CDR3 here is CASSATGGNQPQHF. The CDR3 region has the DNA TGTGCCAGCAGCGCGACAGGGGGCAATCAGCCCCAGCATTTT.

A note on this clone: The junction departs from the called germline gene at one end, perhaps through a read error. The J gene is TRBJ2-1, the V gene TRBV7-7, with TRBD2 matching 12 bases. The CDR3 loop spans 13 amino acids. The germline CDR1 and CDR2 sequences are SSHAT and FNYEAQ (reference sequence). This CDR3 reads CASSPSGGVEQFF. In DNA form, the CDR3 reads TGTGCTAGCAGCCCTAGCGGGGGGGTTGAGCAGTTCTTC.

The rearrangement links TRBV4-2 to TRBJ2-5; a possible D gene is TRBD2 (6 bases). Germline V gene sequence: CDR1 LGHNA, CDR2 YNFKEQ. Trimming shortened V by 0 bases and J by 4 bases, and 12 bases separated the two germline ends. The CDR3 extends over 15 amino acids. The CDR3 sequence: CASSQEWRGGETQYF. For the CDR3, the DNA is TGTGCCAGCAGCCAAGAATGGCGGGGTGGAGAGACCCAGTACTTC.

The rearrangement joins TRBV7-2 to TRBJ2-7; 7 nucleotides align to TRBD1. The germline gives CDR1 SGHTA, CDR2 FQGNSA. The J segment lost 7 bases and the V segment lost 5 bases, leaving 11 bases of the junction unmatched. The CDR3 spans 14 residues. CDR3 sequence reads: CASSPQGVEGEQYF. The CDR3 nucleotides are TGTGCCAGCAGCCCCCAGGGGGTTGAGGGGGAGCAGTACTTC.

The V and J genes are TRBV19 and TRBJ2-5; TRBD1 aligns across 8 bases. V gave up 5 bases and J gave up 5 bases; unmatched junction bases: 10. Germline V CDR1 and CDR2: LNHDA, SQIVND (reference sequence). The CDR3 runs 15 residues. As DNA, the CDR3 is TGTGCCAGTAGTGGGACCGGGACAGGAGGGGAGACCCAGTACTTC. Translating it yields CASSGTGTGGETQYF.

CDR3 coding DNA: TGTGCCAGCAGCGTAGGAGGGACTAACTACTACGAGCAGTACTTC. Protein product: CASSVGGTNYYEQYF. The chain employs TRBV9 and TRBJ2-5; 7 bases line up with TRBD2. The end of the DNA is better explained by TRBJ2-7, so the J call may be wrong. The CDR3 is 15 residues long. CDR1 is SGDLS, CDR2 YYNGEE, per germline.

This clone was detected only a few times. The V gene is TRBV10-3, the J gene TRBJ2-1; 12 bases match TRBD2. With V trimmed by 6 bases and J by 10 bases, 4 bases remained unmatched. The length of the CDR3 is 13 residues. Germline V gene data show CDR1 as ENHRY and CDR2 as SYGVKD. CDR3 sequence (DNA): TGTGCCATCAGCCTAGGACTAGCGGGGGAGCAGTTCTTC. It translates to CAISLGLAGEQFF.

The chain is built from TRBV2 and TRBJ1-3; TRBD1 is a possible D gene (6 bases). CDR3 length: 15 residues. Trimming shortened V by 0 bases and J by 4 bases, and 10 bases separated the two germline ends. Germline loops: CDR1 SNHLY, CDR2 FYNNEI. CDR3 loop: CASSEAHTGGNTIYF. In DNA form, the CDR3 reads TGTGCCAGCAGTGAAGCGCATACAGGGGGAAACACCATATATTTT.

The chain has TRBV11-2 and TRBJ2-7, with a possible D match to TRBD2 (5 bases). The CDR3 is 15 residues long. CDR1 SGHAT and CDR2 FQNNGV come from the germline V gene. Trimming removed 7 bases at V and 1 base at J, with 17 bases between. The CDR3 reads CASTTYRGESYEQYF. CDR3 nucleotides: TGTGCCAGCACCACTTACCGGGGAGAATCCTACGAGCAGTACTTC.

Turning to this clone: Other DNA sequences in the sample encode the same CDR3. The V and J genes are TRBV5-1 and TRBJ1-1; D remains unclear. Trimming took off 0 bases at V and 1 base at J, with 10 bases between the two ends. CDR1 SGHRS and CDR2 YFSETQ come from the germline V gene. The CDR3 contains 15 residues. The CDR3 loop reads CASSLAVGRNTEAFF. DNA for the CDR3: TGCGCCAGCAGCTTGGCCGTAGGGAGGAACACTGAAGCTTTCTTT. The complete variable domain, with remaining parts taken from reference TRBV5-1 and TRBJ1-1, reads KAGVTQTPRYLIKTRGQQVTLSCSPISGHRSVSWYQQTPGQGLQFLFEYFSETQRNKGNFPGRFSGRQFSNSRSEMNVSTLELGDSALYLCASSLAVGRNTEAFFGQGTRLTVV.

The chain is built from TRBV4-3 and TRBJ2-7; 10 positions agree with TRBD1. V trimming: 4 bases; J trimming: 3 bases; junction bases outside the gene matches: 6. The CDR3 contains 15 residues. CDR1 LGHNA and CDR2 YSLEER come from the germline V gene. CDR3 loop: CASSRDRGIVYEQYF. CDR3 bases: TGCGCCAGCAGCCGGGACAGGGGAATTGTCTACGAGCAGTACTTC.